These T cell receptor beta chains were read from a single sample in a study of STAT5B mutations in CD4+ large granular lymphocyte leukemia. TCRdb's copy holds only in-frame clones and misses some; the assay was immunoSEQ multiplex PCR. The profile shows 30,000 to 40,000 clones, less than 85% of them singletons. Sequencing was done on a sample of CD4+ T cells from blood buffy coats. All receptors come from a human donor in good health. CDR3s include the opening cysteine and the closing phenylalanine or tryptophan. The D gene is left open where the match is weak. Size tells how often a clone was seen (once, few, many) or the class of an expanded clone, and some rows leave it out.

clone_size	v_call	j_call	d_call	cdr3_aa	cdr3_nt
.	TRBV19	TRBJ1-2	.	CASSIVIEYYGYTF	TGTGCCAGTAGCATTGTTATAGAATACTATGGCTACACCTTC
.	TRBV7-9	TRBJ2-7	.	CASSLESLGGYEQYF	TGTGCCAGCAGCTTAGAGAGCTTGGGGGGATACGAGCAGTACTTC
.	TRBV27	TRBJ2-1	TRBD2	CARKRGLAGAVGEQFF	TGTGCCAGAAAAAGAGGACTAGCGGGAGCGGTTGGTGAGCAGTTCTTC
.	TRBV5-1	TRBJ2-7	.	CASSLGGQSYEQYF	TGCGCCAGCAGCTTGGGCGGGCAGTCCTACGAGCAGTACTTC
.	TRBV7-3	TRBJ2-2	TRBD2	CASSEGKLAAAGELFF	TGTGCCAGCAGCGAAGGAAAACTAGCGGCGGCCGGGGAGCTGTTTTTT
.	TRBV5-6	TRBJ1-6	.	CASSWRSSYNSPLHF	TGTGCCAGCAGCTGGAGGAGCTCCTATAATTCACCCCTCCACTTT
.	TRBV7-2	TRBJ2-5	TRBD1	CASSFQTGMSETQYF	TGTGCCAGCAGCTTCCAGACAGGGATGAGTGAGACCCAGTACTTC
.	TRBV6-1	TRBJ1-5	.	CASSEGSGGQPQHF	TGTGCCAGCAGTGAAGGGAGCGGAGGTCAGCCCCAGCATTTT
.	TRBV7-2	TRBJ2-3	.	CASSPGRGGTQYF	TGTGCCAGCAGCCCCGGAAGGGGTGGTACGCAGTATTTT
.	TRBV4-3	TRBJ1-2	.	CASSQDRAGYTF	TGCGCCAGCAGCCAAGACAGGGCTGGCTACACCTTC
few	TRBV7-2	TRBJ2-7	TRBD1	CASSLMLGQGVHEQYF	TGTGCCAGCAGCTTAATGCTGGGACAGGGGGTTCACGAGCAGTACTTC
.	TRBV23-1	TRBJ1-2	TRBD1	CASSHSRQGEGGYTF	TGCGCCAGCAGTCATTCCCGACAGGGGGAGGGTGGCTACACCTTC
.	TRBV18	TRBJ2-5	.	CASSPPSGAIGETQYF	TGTGCCAGCTCACCACCATCGGGGGCCATCGGGGAGACCCAGTACTTC
.	TRBV6-1	TRBJ2-3	.	CASSEAMTGLGGMRDTQYF	TGTGCCAGCAGTGAAGCGATGACGGGGTTGGGGGGCATGAGAGATACGCAGTATTTT
.	TRBV11-3	TRBJ2-3	TRBD2	CASSFPGTSGGSDTQYF	TGTGCCAGCAGCTTCCCCGGGACTAGCGGGGGATCGGATACGCAGTATTTT
.	TRBV7-2	TRBJ1-2	TRBD1	CASSRQGAQANYGYTF	TGTGCCAGCAGCCGACAGGGGGCCCAAGCTAACTATGGCTACACCTTC
.	TRBV5-1	TRBJ2-1	.	CASSSSRVGYNEQFF	TGCGCCAGCAGCTCGTCGAGGGTAGGCTACAATGAGCAGTTCTTC
.	TRBV7-3	TRBJ1-6	TRBD1	CASSPTGGRYNSPLHF	TGTGCCAGCAGCCCGACAGGGGGACGATATAATTCACCCCTCCACTTT
.	TRBV12-5	TRBJ1-5	TRBD1	CASVLTGEQPQHF	TGTGCTAGTGTCCTGACAGGGGAACAGCCCCAGCATTTT
.	TRBV7-9	TRBJ2-1	.	CASSFKRVSSYNEQFF	TGTGCCAGCAGCTTTAAGCGTGTAAGCTCCTACAATGAGCAGTTCTTC
.	TRBV19	TRBJ2-1	TRBD1	CASRKQGSSYNEQFF	TGTGCCAGTCGGAAACAGGGGAGCTCCTACAATGAGCAGTTCTTC
.	TRBV11-3	TRBJ2-5	TRBD2	CASSFGPRRGKETQYF	TGTGCCAGCAGCTTTGGTCCTCGGCGGGGGAAAGAGACCCAGTACTTC
.	TRBV29-1	TRBJ2-1	.	CSVISPSSYNEQFF	TGCAGCGTCATTAGCCCGAGCTCCTACAATGAGCAGTTCTTC
.	TRBV5-4	TRBJ1-6	.	CASSLRAPNSPLHF	TGTGCCAGCAGCCTCAGGGCGCCTAATTCACCCCTCCACTTT
.	TRBV7-2	TRBJ2-5	.	CASSTQRETQYF	TGTGCCAGCAGCACTCAAAGAGAGACCCAGTACTTC
.	TRBV11-3	TRBJ1-5	.	CASGEGFDQPQHF	TGTGCCAGCGGAGAAGGCTTTGATCAGCCCCAGCATTTT
.	TRBV5-1	TRBJ2-5	.	CASSRGNPQETQYF	TGCGCCAGCAGCCGGGGGAACCCACAAGAGACCCAGTACTTC
.	TRBV7-2	TRBJ2-3	.	CASSFGGESTDTQYF	TGTGCCAGCAGCTTTGGTGGGGAAAGCACAGATACGCAGTATTTT
few	TRBV19	TRBJ1-5	TRBD1	CASSPWGRQGDQPQHF	TGTGCCAGTAGTCCATGGGGGAGACAGGGAGATCAGCCCCAGCATTTT
once	TRBV27	TRBJ2-7	TRBD2	CASSFSGRAQEQYF	TGTGCCAGCAGTTTTAGTGGGAGGGCCCAAGAGCAGTACTTC
few	TRBV19	TRBJ2-2	.	CASSITNTGELFF	TGTGCCAGTAGTATCACGAACACCGGGGAGCTGTTTTTT
.	TRBV11-2	TRBJ2-5	TRBD2	CASSPGPGTSEKETQYF	TGTGCCAGCAGCCCCGGGCCCGGGACTAGCGAGAAAGAGACCCAGTACTTC
.	TRBV29-1	TRBJ2-5	.	CSVVEAAGGETQYF	TGCAGCGTTGTAGAAGCGGCTGGGGGGGAGACCCAGTACTTC
.	TRBV7-2	TRBJ1-5	TRBD1	CASSFAPTGFNQPQHF	TGTGCCAGCAGCTTCGCCCCGACAGGGTTTAATCAGCCCCAGCATTTT
.	TRBV9	TRBJ2-7	.	CASSTTPAGYEQYF	TGTGCCAGCAGCACCACGCCAGCAGGGTACGAGCAGTACTTC
.	TRBV19	TRBJ1-4	TRBD1	CASTDRGPANEKLFF	TGTGCCAGTACCGACAGGGGGCCGGCTAATGAAAAACTGTTTTTT
once	TRBV4-2	TRBJ2-3	TRBD2	CASTREAGTDTQYF	TGTGCCAGCACCCGGGAGGCGGGCACAGATACGCAGTATTTT
.	TRBV6-6	TRBJ1-1	.	CASSLGLVPTEAFF	TGTGCCAGCAGTTTGGGCCTCGTCCCGACTGAAGCTTTCTTT
few	TRBV7-2	TRBJ2-7	TRBD1	CASSLLTGGEQYF	TGTGCCAGCAGCTTACTGACAGGGGGCGAGCAGTACTTC
few	TRBV18	TRBJ1-6	.	CASSQYQSLHF	TGTGCCAGCTCACAGTACCAGTCCCTCCACTTT
.	TRBV5-1	TRBJ1-2	.	CASSLGWVVDNYGYTF	TGCGCCAGCAGCTTGGGATGGGTCGTAGATAACTATGGCTACACCTTC
few	TRBV11-3	TRBJ1-1	.	CASSLETGSNTEAFF	TGTGCCAGCAGCTTGGAAACAGGGAGCAACACTGAAGCTTTCTTT
.	TRBV7-7	TRBJ2-5	.	CASSVGPGQETQYF	TGTGCCAGCAGCGTAGGACCGGGACAAGAGACCCAGTACTTC
.	TRBV19	TRBJ1-3	.	CASSIMIGSGNTIYF	TGTGCCAGTAGTATAATGATTGGCTCTGGAAACACCATATATTTT
.	TRBV18	TRBJ1-3	.	CASSPSGQGWSGNTIYF	TGTGCCAGCTCACCATCGGGGCAGGGCTGGTCTGGAAACACCATATATTTT